These T cell receptor beta chains were read from a single sample in a study of shared clonotypes between healthy human individuals. Sequencing was performed with immunoSEQ multiplex PCR; in TCRdb, only in-frame clones are kept and a portion is missing. The sample carries about 450,000 clones, 70% to 80% recorded once. Sequenced: PBMCs. The source of these receptors is a woman aged 40 to 50 in good health. Some clones in this sample may be carry-over from other donors' samples. Each CDR3 is given with its conserved first and last residue. Fields, in order: V gene, J gene, D gene, clone size, CDR3 protein, CDR3 DNA. D genes are given only for firm matches. Rows may omit the clone size; those that give it use once, few, many or a size class.

TRBV5-1	TRBJ2-2	NA	NA	CASRAGGENTGELFF	TGCGCCAGCAGAGCTGGGGGTGAGAACACCGGGGAGCTGTTTTTT
TRBV28	TRBJ2-7	NA	NA	CASRKGQHYEQYF	TGTGCCAGCAGAAAAGGACAGCATTACGAGCAGTACTTC
TRBV21-1	TRBJ1-2	NA	few	CASSNTRDRDYGYTF	TGTGCCAGCAGCAACACCCGGGACAGGGACTATGGCTACACCTTC
TRBV4-3	TRBJ1-4	TRBD1	once	CASSQDLGRGSEKLFF	TGCGCCAGCAGCCAAGATCTAGGCAGGGGGAGTGAAAAACTGTTTTTT
TRBV9	TRBJ2-1	TRBD1	few	CASSEGTGDGEQFF	TGTGCCAGCAGCGAGGGGACAGGGGATGGGGAGCAGTTCTTC
TRBV30	TRBJ2-4	NA	once	CAWSVQGGNIQYF	TGTGCCTGGAGTGTACAGGGGGGGAACATTCAGTACTTC
TRBV4-1	TRBJ2-3	TRBD2	once	CASSQDNSGIQDTQYF	TGCGCCAGCAGCCAAGATAATAGCGGGATTCAAGATACGCAGTATTTT
TRBV19	TRBJ1-4	NA	NA	CASTPLGVGEKLFF	TGTGCCAGTACCCCCCTAGGGGTAGGTGAAAAACTGTTTTTT
TRBV9	TRBJ1-1	NA	NA	CASSKGETEAFF	TGTGCCAGCAGCAAAGGGGAAACTGAAGCTTTCTTT
TRBV4-3	TRBJ2-3	TRBD2	NA	CASSQDKRLAEPSSTDTQYF	TGCGCCAGCAGCCAAGATAAAAGGCTAGCGGAACCCTCTAGCACAGATACGCAGTATTTT
TRBV19	TRBJ2-3	TRBD1	NA	CASNNRGKSTDTQYF	TGTGCCAGTAACAACAGGGGGAAGAGCACAGATACGCAGTATTTT
TRBV9	TRBJ2-1	TRBD2	NA	CASSMTSGSVYNEQFF	TGTGCCAGCAGCATGACTAGCGGGAGTGTCTACAATGAGCAGTTCTTC
TRBV28	TRBJ2-3	TRBD1	NA	CASRYPTGGPTDTQYF	TGTGCCAGCAGATACCCAACAGGGGGCCCCACAGATACGCAGTATTTT
TRBV9	TRBJ2-7	TRBD2	once	CASSGTSYDRLYEQYF	TGTGCCAGCAGCGGGACTAGTTATGATCGTCTCTACGAGCAGTACTTC
TRBV19	TRBJ2-1	NA	NA	CASSTGTSLYNEQFF	TGTGCCAGTAGTACCGGGACGAGCCTATACAATGAGCAGTTCTTC
TRBV9	TRBJ1-1	NA	NA	CASSPRGSVEAFF	TGTGCCAGCAGCCCCAGAGGATCGGTTGAAGCTTTCTTT
TRBV9	TRBJ2-7	NA	NA	CASSPTPRSYEQYF	TGTGCCAGCAGCCCCACCCCAAGATCCTACGAGCAGTACTTC
TRBV29-1	TRBJ2-7	TRBD2	NA	CSAYTSGAQYEQYF	TGCAGCGCCTACACTAGCGGGGCACAATACGAGCAGTACTTC
TRBV7-6	TRBJ2-1	TRBD2	NA	CASSNPSGKAYNEQFF	TGTGCCAGCAGCAACCCAAGCGGGAAGGCTTACAATGAGCAGTTCTTC
TRBV27	TRBJ2-3	TRBD1	NA	CASRRGQGIPDTQYF	TGTGCCAGCAGGAGGGGACAGGGGATCCCAGATACGCAGTATTTT
TRBV5-1	TRBJ2-3	TRBD2	few	CASSPGGLTDTQYF	TGCGCCAGCAGCCCGGGGGGTCTCACAGATACGCAGTATTTT
TRBV7-2	TRBJ1-5	TRBD1	NA	CASSADRVPQPQHF	TGTGCCAGCAGCGCGGACAGGGTGCCTCAGCCCCAGCATTTT
TRBV27	TRBJ1-5	NA	NA	CASRTNGQINQPQHF	TGTGCCAGCAGAACAAACGGACAGATCAATCAGCCCCAGCATTTT
TRBV4-2	TRBJ2-6	NA	NA	CASSQDPGANVLTF	TGTGCCAGCAGCCAAGATCCCGGGGCCAACGTCCTGACTTTC
TRBV29-1	TRBJ2-5	TRBD1	NA	CSVRDRGFRRGGQETQYF	TGCAGCGTTCGGGACAGAGGTTTCCGAAGAGGGGGTCAAGAGACCCAGTACTTC
TRBV7-2	TRBJ2-2	TRBD2	NA	CASSETSGRGHTGELFF	TGTGCCAGCAGCGAGACTAGCGGGAGGGGTCACACCGGGGAGCTGTTTTTT
TRBV18	TRBJ2-3	NA	NA	CASSPKGSVDTQYF	TGTGCCAGCTCACCAAAGGGGAGCGTAGATACGCAGTATTTT
TRBV25-1	TRBJ2-3	NA	NA	CASSEFKGTDTQYF	TGTGCCAGCAGTGAATTTAAGGGCACAGATACGCAGTATTTT
TRBV9	TRBJ1-2	NA	NA	CASSVAGAGGYTF	TGTGCCAGCAGCGTAGCTGGGGCAGGAGGCTACACCTTC
TRBV5-4	TRBJ1-2	TRBD1	NA	CASSWMDRVGGYTF	TGTGCCAGCAGCTGGATGGACAGGGTGGGAGGCTACACCTTC
TRBV5-1	TRBJ2-3	NA	NA	CASSLARATDTQYF	TGCGCCAGCAGCTTGGCCAGGGCCACAGATACGCAGTATTTT
TRBV19	TRBJ2-5	NA	NA	CASSRPQETQYF	TGTGCCAGTAGTAGGCCTCAAGAGACCCAGTACTTC
TRBV28	TRBJ1-2	NA	NA	CASIGDGEGYTF	TGTGCCAGCATCGGGGACGGTGAGGGCTACACCTTC
TRBV7-3	TRBJ2-1	NA	NA	CASSSGQYNEQFF	TGTGCCAGCAGCTCCGGACAATACAATGAGCAGTTCTTC
TRBV6-5	TRBJ2-7	TRBD2	NA	CASTRLAGVPEQYF	TGTGCCAGCACCCGACTAGCGGGAGTCCCCGAGCAGTACTTC
TRBV4-3	TRBJ1-4	NA	NA	CASSQAQSEKLFF	TGCGCCAGCAGCCAGGCCCAAAGTGAAAAACTGTTTTTT
TRBV29-1	TRBJ2-1	TRBD2	NA	CSANWRTSGHNEQFF	TGCAGCGCGAACTGGCGGACTAGCGGGCACAATGAGCAGTTCTTC
TRBV10-3	TRBJ1-1	TRBD1	NA	CAISESMDRVKNTEAFF	TGTGCCATCAGTGAGTCGATGGACAGGGTGAAGAACACTGAAGCTTTCTTT
TRBV28	TRBJ1-4	TRBD1	NA	CASSLWGQGSEKLFF	TGTGCCAGCAGTCTCTGGGGACAGGGTTCAGAAAAACTGTTTTTT
TRBV29-1	TRBJ1-1	TRBD1	many	CSGGQGRDTEAFF	TGCAGCGGGGGACAGGGGAGGGACACTGAAGCTTTCTTT